This T cell receptor (beta chain) was profiled in a study of preoperative IRX-2 immunotherapy in early breast cancer. Some clones are missing from TCRdb's copy, which holds only in-frame ones; the method was immunoSEQ multiplex PCR. Of over 60,000 clones listed, around 94% are singletons. V was pared by 3 bases and J by 7 bases, with 5 bases of the junction left unmatched. The germline V gene encodes CDR1 MDHEN and CDR2 SYDVKM. CDR3 size: 15 residues. Treatment specified: preoperative locoregional IRX-2 cytokine immunotherapy. Samples came from a phase Ib trial of preoperative locoregional IRX-2 cytokine immunotherapy.

The sequence was obtained from a human donor with breast cancer. This sample was obtained from a patient treated with IRX-2 immunotherapy. The V gene is TRBV28, the J gene TRBJ2-1; TRBD2 matches 11 bases. CDR3 nucleotides: TGTGCCAGCAGTTTTTTGGCTAGCGGGAGGAATGAGCAGTTCTTC. Translation gives CASSFLASGRNEQFF.